These 30 T cell receptor beta chains share one sample of origin, sequenced in a study of shared clonotypes between healthy human individuals. TCRdb's copy holds only in-frame clones and misses some; the assay was immunoSEQ multiplex PCR. The sample includes hundreds of thousands of clones, 85% to 95% of them seen just once. In the naive CD8 group, cells lacked CD45RO and were positively selected for CCR7, so terminally differentiated effector memory CD45RA+ cells were left out. Material: naive CD8+ T cells sorted from blood. The receptors derive from a man aged 25 to 45 in good health.

The rearrangement uses TRBV15 and TRBJ2-2; TRBD2 agrees at 11 bases. V lost 2 bases and J lost 4; bases outside the gene matches: 9. Germline loops: CDR1 LNHNV, CDR2 YYDKDF (reference sequence). The CDR3 has 18 residues. CDR3 protein: CATSRSPLSGRATGELFF. CDR3 coding DNA: TGTGCCACCAGCAGATCCCCACTTAGCGGGAGGGCCACCGGGGAGCTGTTTTTT.

The rearrangement links TRBV6-1 to TRBJ1-5, with a possible D match to TRBD1 (5 bases). CDR1 is MNHNS and CDR2 is SASEGT in the germline V gene. V shed 5 bases and J shed 7 bases, with 12 bases lying between them. The CDR3 has 13 residues. CDR3 region: CASSPRGVQPQHF. CDR3 nucleotides: TGTGCCAGCAGTCCGAGGGGCGTGCAGCCCCAGCATTTT.

This rearrangement joins TRBV28 to TRBJ2-1, with 7 nucleotides matching TRBD2. J was trimmed by 5 bases and V by 6 bases; bases with no gene match: 4. The CDR3 is made up of 13 amino acids. Germline loops: CDR1 MDHEN, CDR2 SYDVKM. The CDR3 sequence: CASRRLADNEQFF. CDR3 nucleotide sequence: TGTGCCAGCAGGAGACTAGCAGACAATGAGCAGTTCTTC. Full variable domain (remainder filled in from reference TRBV28 and TRBJ2-1): DVKVTQSSRYLVKRTGEKVFLECVQDMDHENMFWYRQDPGLGLRLIYFSYDVKMKEKGDIPEGYSVSREKKERFSLILESASTNQTSMYLCASRRLADNEQFFGPGTRLTVL.

CDR3 residues: CASSHPGANEQFF. The DNA for the CDR3 is TGTGCCAGCTCCCACCCGGGGGCCAATGAGCAGTTCTTC. The gene calls are TRBV4-2 and TRBJ2-1; D might be TRBD1 or TRBD2, each matching 6 bases. The V and J ends lost 8 bases and 6 bases respectively, with 14 bases between them. This CDR3 region has 13 residues. CDR1 and CDR2 from the germline V gene are LGHNA and YNFKEQ.

Note on this clone: The sample carries other DNA sequences with the same CDR3. The chain couples TRBV7-9 to TRBJ2-7, with 8 bases fitting TRBD1. With V trimmed by 4 bases and J by 4 bases, 6 bases remained unmatched. CDR1 and CDR2 (germline): SEHNR, FQNEAQ (reference sequence). The CDR3 sequence is 14 residues long. CDR3 in amino acids: CASSSRTGSYEQYF. In nucleotides, the CDR3 is TGTGCCAGCAGCTCAAGGACAGGGTCTTACGAGCAGTACTTC.

The genes are TRBV30 and TRBJ1-4; D is perhaps TRBD1 (5 bases). The V and J ends lost 2 bases and 6 bases respectively, with 13 bases between them. The germline V gene encodes CDR1 GTSNPN and CDR2 SVGIG (reference sequence). The CDR3 runs 14 residues. The CDR3 reads CAWSKGQGDEKLFF. The CDR3 DNA follows: TGTGCCTGGAGTAAGGGGCAGGGAGATGAAAAACTGTTTTTT.

The chain links TRBV7-9 to TRBJ2-3; D is ambiguous. Trimming left V 3 bases short and J 6 bases short, with 7 bases between. The V gene's germline CDR1 is SEHNR and CDR2 FQNEAQ (reference sequence). The CDR3 length is 12 residues. Here the CDR3 reads CASSFQMDTQYF. Here the CDR3 DNA reads TGTGCCAGCAGCTTCCAGATGGATACGCAGTATTTT.

J is TRBJ2-7 and V is TRBV28, with a tentative D call TRBD2 (6 bases). Germline loops: CDR1 MDHEN, CDR2 SYDVKM. The CDR3 covers 16 residues. Trimming pared 8 bases from V and 3 bases from J, leaving 23 bases between. This CDR3 reads CASPPVGTPSFYEQYF. The CDR3 DNA is TGTGCCAGCCCGCCGGTCGGGACTCCTTCATTCTACGAGCAGTACTTC.

This chain connects TRBV4-1 to TRBJ2-1; D remains unclear. This CDR3 has 12 residues. Germline V gives CDR1 MGHRA, CDR2 YSYEKL. Trimming took 4 bases from V and 4 from J, leaving 5 bases between them. The CDR3 DNA reads TGCGCCAGCAGCCGAATATACAATGAGCAGTTCTTC. It translates to CASSRIYNEQFF.

This chain joins TRBV28 and TRBJ2-7; D is unclear. Germline CDR1 and CDR2: MDHEN and SYDVKM. CDR3 size: 12 residues. The ends were cut back, 6 bases at V and 6 bases at J, with 12 bases in the middle. CDR3 in amino acids: CASSLTPREQYF. In nucleotides, the CDR3 is TGTGCCAGCAGCCTTACCCCTCGCGAGCAGTACTTC.

J is TRBJ1-2 and V is TRBV2; D not certain. The CDR3 consists of 17 residues. From germline, CDR1 is SNHLY and CDR2 FYNNEI. V was clipped by 3 bases and J by 4 bases, with 21 bases between them. In DNA, the CDR3 is TGTGCCAGCAGTGATCCTGAAGCCGACATGACTGGCTATGGCTACACCTTC. This translates into CASSDPEADMTGYGYTF.

The genes are TRBV30 and TRBJ2-7; perhaps TRBD1 as D (5 bases). The germline V and J ends were trimmed by 1 base and 0 bases, with 13 bases remaining between them. This CDR3 region has 15 residues. Germline-derived CDR1 and CDR2 are GTSNPN and SVGIG (reference sequence). The CDR3 DNA follows: TGTGCCTGGAGTGACCGGACACTTAGCTCCTACGAGCAGTACTTC. It yields the protein CAWSDRTLSSYEQYF.

This sequence joins TRBV7-6 and TRBJ2-7; tentatively, D is TRBD2 (6 bases). Germline V gene data show CDR1 as SGHVS and CDR2 as FNYEAQ. V lost 5 bases and J lost 4, with 12 bases in between. This CDR3 has 13 residues. The CDR3 DNA reads TGTGCCAGCAGCGCGGGGACTCATTACGAGCAGTACTTC. Translated: CASSAGTHYEQYF.

The chain joins TRBV11-2 to TRBJ2-1, with 10 bases aligning to TRBD1. The ends lost 1 base at V and 8 bases at J; junction bases unmatched: 5. The germline CDR1 and CDR2 sequences are SGHAT and FQNNGV. The CDR3 contains 15 residues. Written as DNA, the CDR3 is TGTGCCAGCAGCTTAGTTGGGACAGGGGAATATGAGCAGTTCTTC. Amino acids: CASSLVGTGEYEQFF.

The J gene is TRBJ1-2, the V gene TRBV9, with a tentative D call TRBD1 (5 bases). The ends were cut back, 0 bases at V and 0 bases at J, with 15 bases in the middle. The CDR3 covers 17 residues. Looked up from germline, CDR1 is SGDLS and CDR2 is YYNGEE. This CDR3 is CASSVAPGSTANYGYTF. Written as DNA, the CDR3 is TGTGCCAGCAGCGTAGCCCCAGGTTCGACAGCTAACTATGGCTACACCTTC.

The rearrangement links TRBV27 to TRBJ2-1; tentative D call: TRBD1 (5 bases). V lost 4 bases and J 9 bases, leaving 10 bases between the germline ends. CDR1 is MNHEY, CDR2 SMNVEV, per germline (reference sequence). The CDR3 consists of 12 residues. This chain's CDR3 is CASSWQGSEQFF. Written as DNA, the CDR3 is TGTGCCAGCAGTTGGCAGGGATCTGAGCAGTTCTTC.

This clone was detected only once. The chain links TRBV5-6 to TRBJ2-1, with TRBD2 matching 10 bases. V shed 2 bases, J shed 2 bases, and the junction held 4 bases outside the gene matches. This CDR3 comprises 16 residues. Germline values: CDR1 SGHDT, CDR2 YYEEEE. CDR3 in amino acids: CASSFLTSGPYNEQFF. The CDR3 DNA sequence: TGTGCCAGCAGCTTCCTGACTAGCGGGCCCTACAATGAGCAGTTCTTC.

The CDR3 nucleotides read TGTGCCAGTAGCCCTAGCTTGGGCTCCTACAATGAGCAGTTCTTC. It encodes CASSPSLGSYNEQFF. The chain links TRBV19 to TRBJ2-1, with TRBD2 as a possible D gene (5 bases). V shed 6 bases and J shed 0 bases, with 12 bases lying between them. The length of the CDR3 is 15 residues. Germline V gene lookup returns CDR1 LNHDA and CDR2 SQIVND (reference sequence).

The V and J genes are TRBV30 and TRBJ2-1; 9 bases match TRBD1. This CDR3 comprises 16 residues. V trimming: 3 bases; J trimming: 8 bases; junction bases outside the gene matches: 14. The germline V gene encodes CDR1 GTSNPN and CDR2 SVGIG (reference sequence). Here the CDR3 DNA reads TGTGCCTGGAGCGGAGGCGGGACAGGGCTTTACCATGAGCAGTTCTTC. The encoded protein is CAWSGGGTGLYHEQFF.

This sequence joins TRBV5-5 and TRBJ1-4; TRBD1 matches at 8 bases. After removal of 0 bases from V and 7 bases from J, the junction contained 5 bases not matched to a gene. The germline V gene has CDR1 SGHKS and CDR2 YYEKEE (reference sequence). This CDR3 spans 15 amino acids. The CDR3 DNA follows: TGTGCCAGCAGCTTGGGGGACAGGAGGAGTGAAAAACTGTTTTTT. Residues: CASSLGDRRSEKLFF. Looking up the rest from reference TRBV5-5 and TRBJ1-4 gives the full variable domain: DAGVTQSPTHLIKTRGQQVTLRCSPISGHKSVSWYQQVLGQGPQFIFQYYEKEERGRGNFPDRFSARQFPNYSSELNVNALLLGDSALYLCASSLGDRRSEKLFFGSGTQLSVL.

The rearrangement uses TRBV7-6 and TRBJ2-1, with unresolved D. The CDR3 extends over 14 amino acids. Germline-derived CDR1 and CDR2 are SGHVS and FNYEAQ. With 1 base removed from V and 8 bases from J, the gap between germline ends came to 12 bases. The CDR3 spells CASSLGASIDEQFF. The DNA for the CDR3 is TGTGCCAGCAGCTTAGGGGCTAGTATCGATGAGCAGTTCTTC.

This rearrangement joins TRBV27 to TRBJ1-1; 9 nucleotides align to TRBD1. V lost 5 bases to trimming and J lost 3 bases; unmatched junction nucleotides: 13. This CDR3 comprises 17 residues. The V gene's germline CDR1 is MNHEY and CDR2 SMNVEV (reference sequence). The chain's CDR3 is CASSQITGGTKDTEAFF. For the CDR3, the DNA is TGTGCCAGCAGTCAAATAACAGGGGGCACAAAGGACACTGAAGCTTTCTTT.

The chain is built from TRBV7-9 and TRBJ2-5; D perhaps matches TRBD1 (5 bases). V lost 3 bases to trimming and J lost 8 bases, with 25 bases between them. The CDR3 contains 17 residues. The germline gives CDR1 SEHNR, CDR2 FQNEAQ (reference sequence). CDR3 sequence: CASSLWGRSDKSLTQYF. In DNA form, the CDR3 reads TGTGCCAGCAGCTTGTGGGGTCGGTCGGACAAGAGCTTAACCCAGTACTTC.

The chain couples TRBV28 to TRBJ2-7; tentative D call: TRBD2 (6 bases). Germline-derived CDR1 and CDR2 are MDHEN and SYDVKM. This CDR3 comprises 13 residues. V lost 4 bases and J 3 bases, leaving 10 bases between the germline ends. The CDR3 DNA follows: TGTGCCAGCAGTTGGGGCGGGAACTACGAGCAGTACTTC. Translation: CASSWGGNYEQYF.

This chain links TRBV4-3 with TRBJ2-6; possible D gene TRBD1, 6 bases. Germline CDR1 reads LGHNA; CDR2 reads YSLEER. The CDR3 length is 16 residues. Deletions cut 0 bases from V and 2 bases from J, with 8 bases between. The CDR3 region has the DNA TGCGCCAGCAGCCAAGATGGGGGCGCTGGGGCCAACGTCCTGACTTTC. Translated: CASSQDGGAGANVLTF.

The chain employs TRBV2 and TRBJ2-4, with a possible D match to TRBD1 (5 bases). The V and J ends lost 2 bases and 0 bases respectively, with 11 bases between them. The CDR3 runs 16 residues. Germline lookup yields CDR1 SNHLY and CDR2 FYNNEI. This CDR3 is CASSESPGSAKNIQYF. The CDR3 DNA sequence: TGTGCCAGCAGTGAAAGTCCAGGGTCAGCCAAAAACATTCAGTACTTC.

In its sample, this clone was seen once. The V call is TRBV2, the J call TRBJ2-1; tentatively, D is TRBD1 or TRBD2 (5 bases each). The CDR3 covers 17 residues. CDR1 is SNHLY, CDR2 FYNNEI, per germline. With 9 bases removed from V and 0 bases from J, the gap between germline ends came to 21 bases. CDR3 in amino acids: CARGVFVMGRSYNEQFF. CDR3 sequence (DNA): TGTGCCAGGGGGGTCTTTGTTATGGGGCGCTCCTACAATGAGCAGTTCTTC.

This clone was seen once. The rearrangement links TRBV9 to TRBJ1-1, with TRBD1 matching 9 bases. CDR1 is SGDLS and CDR2 is YYNGEE in the germline V gene. This CDR3 has 15 residues. Unmatched junction bases numbered 5, after V lost 0 bases and J lost 5 bases. The CDR3 nucleotides are TGTGCCAGCAGCGTAGGTACAGGGGGCGGAACTGAAGCTTTCTTT. This codes for CASSVGTGGGTEAFF.

The chain joins TRBV5-1 to TRBJ1-1; possible D gene TRBD1, 6 bases. The length of the CDR3 is 15 residues. Per germline, CDR1 SGHRS and CDR2 YFSETQ. V lost 1 base, J lost 1 base, and 11 bases lay in between. The CDR3 loop is CASSLRKGGNTEAFF. DNA for the CDR3: TGCGCCAGCAGCTTGAGGAAGGGGGGGAACACTGAAGCTTTCTTT.

The rearrangement joins TRBV27 to TRBJ1-4, with 7 bases identical to TRBD1. This CDR3 spans 17 amino acids. The V segment lost 4 bases and the J segment 0 bases; nucleotides outside the gene matches: 8. CDR1 is MNHEY and CDR2 is SMNVEV in the germline V gene (reference sequence). The DNA for the CDR3 is TGTGCCAGCAGTTCATCGGACAGGCAGGCAACTAATGAAAAACTGTTTTTT. It translates to CASSSSDRQATNEKLFF.